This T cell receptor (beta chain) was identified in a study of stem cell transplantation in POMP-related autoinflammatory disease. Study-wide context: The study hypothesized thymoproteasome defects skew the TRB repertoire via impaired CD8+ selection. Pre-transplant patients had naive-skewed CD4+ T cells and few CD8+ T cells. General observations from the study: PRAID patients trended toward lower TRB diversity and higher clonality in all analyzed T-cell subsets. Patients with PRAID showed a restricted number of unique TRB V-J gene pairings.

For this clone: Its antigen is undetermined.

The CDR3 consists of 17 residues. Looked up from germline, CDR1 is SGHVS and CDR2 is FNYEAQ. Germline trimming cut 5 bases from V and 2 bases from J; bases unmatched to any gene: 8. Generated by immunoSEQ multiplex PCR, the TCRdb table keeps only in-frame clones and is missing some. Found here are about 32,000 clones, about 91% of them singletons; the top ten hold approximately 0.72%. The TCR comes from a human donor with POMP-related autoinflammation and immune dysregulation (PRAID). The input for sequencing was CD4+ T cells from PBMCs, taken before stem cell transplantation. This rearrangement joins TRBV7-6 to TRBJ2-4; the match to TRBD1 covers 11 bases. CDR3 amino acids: CASSPWTGGRPKNIQYF. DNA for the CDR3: TGTGCCAGCAGCCCATGGACAGGGGGCCGGCCCAAAAACATTCAGTACTTC.